This T cell receptor (beta chain) was sequenced in a study of blood T cells in healthy people across ages. The overall study: Roughly one uniquely barcoded beta molecule per two T cells was captured.

Study-wide results and caveats: Reliance upon unsorted PBMCs precluded definitive naive versus antigen-experienced comparison. Long-lived and aged donors differed, with more naive CD4+ cells and higher diversity in the long-lived.

The second PCR ran roughly 7 to 12 cycles with a sample-barcoded 5' primer and J-beta primers. TCRdb itself ran the 5' RACE reads through MiXCR, one entry per CDR3 protein. The repertoire holds 1.5 million or so distinct CDR3 sequences, with around 40% as singletons. The authors drew approximately 10 milliliters of peripheral blood from each donor. In its sample, this clonotype was seen once. The antigen remains undetermined. V was pared by 2 bases and J by 4 bases, with 3 bases of the junction left unmatched. Germline V CDR1 and CDR2: KGHSH, LQKENI. The CDR3 is 15 residues long. The receptor comes from a woman aged 18-35 years in good health. The J gene is TRBJ2-1, the V gene TRBV18; TRBD1 matches 9 bases. The sequenced sample was blood. CDR3 loop: CASSPYGQGYNEQFF. In DNA, the CDR3 is TGTGCCAGCTCACCATATGGACAGGGGTACAATGAGCAGTTCTTC. The variable domain in full, with the rest retrieved from reference TRBV18 and TRBJ2-1, is NAGVMQNPRHLVRRRGQEARLRCSPMKGHSHVYWYRQLPEEGLKFMVYLQKENIIDESGMPKERFSAEFPKEGPSILRIQQVVRGDSAAYFCASSPYGQGYNEQFFGPGTRLTVL.